The clone carrying this TCR beta chain was observed once. This sample was included in a study of OX40 agonist ivuxolimab in advanced cancers. Assay: immunoSEQ multiplex PCR; the TCRdb copy retains only in-frame clones and omits some. The sample consists of 60,000 to 70,000 clones, 80% to 90% of them appearing once. The germline gives CDR1 SGHNT, CDR2 YYREEE (reference sequence). Trimming stripped 0 bases from V and 5 bases from J, with 15 bases between. The CDR3 contains 16 residues. The chain combines TRBV5-4 with TRBJ2-1, with a possible D match to TRBD2 (5 bases). The clonotype originates from an adult with an advanced solid tumor such as melanoma, head and neck, liver or kidney cancer. The specimen comprised CD4+ or CD8+ T cells sorted from blood, sampled in a trial of the OX40 agonist ivuxolimab. DNA for the CDR3: TGTGCCAGCAGCTTGGTTACCGGGATTGGGGACAATGAGCAGTTCTTC. This encodes CASSLVTGIGDNEQFF.